This TCR beta chain came from a study of T cells after yellow fever vaccination. CDR1 and CDR2 from the germline V gene are KGHDR and SFDVKD. The CDR3 extends over 17 amino acids. Trimming took 3 bases from V and 4 from J, leaving 15 bases between them. TCRdb called the 5' RACE reads again in MiXCR, with one record for every CDR3 protein. The sample carries about 240,000 distinct CDR3 sequences, 6.9% recorded once. This clonotype was detected many times. The material sequenced was CD4+ T cells sorted from PBMCs, taken 15 days after the yellow fever booster vaccination. The source of this sequence is a man aged 25 to 45 who received the YFV17D yellow fever vaccine. V is TRBV24-1 and J is TRBJ2-6; possible D gene TRBD1, 6 bases. The CDR3 nucleotides are TGTGCCACCAGTGATGGGAGCAGGGGATTCGGGGCCAACGTCCTGACTTTC. It yields the protein CATSDGSRGFGANVLTF.